This TCR beta chain was documented in a study of cytomegalovirus exposure and HLA in healthy donors. Study-level results: A missense variant in DCLRE1C was later tied to TCR beta V- and J-gene trimming.

Trimming cost V 1 base and J 6 bases; bases outside gene matches: 2. This CDR3 is built from 14 residues. Germline CDR1 and CDR2: MNHEY and SMNVEV (reference sequence). This clone was detected a few times. What it recognizes is unknown. Vbeta (60) and Jbeta (13) primers were used in the PCR. The table came from immunoSEQ multiplex PCR; TCRdb's copy has only in-frame clones and leaves some out. The repertoire consists of roughly 140,000 clones, with 70% occurring once and the leading ten covering around 1.6%. Sequencing was performed on PBMCs. The chain recombines TRBV27 with TRBJ1-1; 10 positions match TRBD1. This TCR was recovered from a woman aged 30 to 39 in good health and CMV-seronegative. CDR3: CASSLWTGGSEAFF. In DNA, the CDR3 is TGTGCCAGCAGTTTATGGACAGGGGGTTCTGAAGCTTTCTTT.